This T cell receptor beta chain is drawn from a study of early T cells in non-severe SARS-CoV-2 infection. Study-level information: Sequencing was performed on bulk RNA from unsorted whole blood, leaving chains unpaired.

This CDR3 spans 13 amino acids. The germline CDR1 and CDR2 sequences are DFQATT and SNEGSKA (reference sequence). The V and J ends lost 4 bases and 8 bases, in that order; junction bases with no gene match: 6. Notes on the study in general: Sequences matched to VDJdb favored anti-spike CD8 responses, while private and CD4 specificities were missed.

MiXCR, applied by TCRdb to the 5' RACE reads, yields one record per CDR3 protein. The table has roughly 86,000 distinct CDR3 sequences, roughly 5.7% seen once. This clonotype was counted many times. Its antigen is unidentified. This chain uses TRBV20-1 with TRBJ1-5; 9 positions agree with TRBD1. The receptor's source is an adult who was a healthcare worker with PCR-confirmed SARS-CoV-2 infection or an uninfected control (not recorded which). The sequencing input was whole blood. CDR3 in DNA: TGCAGTGCTACCAGACAGGGGGATGAGCCCCAGCATTTT. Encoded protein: CSATRQGDEPQHF.